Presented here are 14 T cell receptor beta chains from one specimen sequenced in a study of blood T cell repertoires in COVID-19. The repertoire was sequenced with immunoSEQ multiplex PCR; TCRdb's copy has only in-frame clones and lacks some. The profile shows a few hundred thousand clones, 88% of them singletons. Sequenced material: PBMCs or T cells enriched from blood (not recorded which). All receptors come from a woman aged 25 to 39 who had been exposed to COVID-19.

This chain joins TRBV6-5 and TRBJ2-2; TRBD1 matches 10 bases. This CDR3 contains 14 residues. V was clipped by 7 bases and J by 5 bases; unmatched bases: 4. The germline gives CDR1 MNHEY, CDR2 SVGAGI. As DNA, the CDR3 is TGTGCCAGCACCTGGGACAGGGGTACCGGGGAGCTGTTTTTT. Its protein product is CASTWDRGTGELFF.

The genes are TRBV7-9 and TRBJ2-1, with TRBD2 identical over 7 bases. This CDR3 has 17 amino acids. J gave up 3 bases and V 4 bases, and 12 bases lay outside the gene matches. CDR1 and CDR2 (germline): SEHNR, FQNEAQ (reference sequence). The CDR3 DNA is TGTGCCAGCAGCTATTTCGGGAGGACCGACGGCTACAATGAGCAGTTCTTC. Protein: CASSYFGRTDGYNEQFF.

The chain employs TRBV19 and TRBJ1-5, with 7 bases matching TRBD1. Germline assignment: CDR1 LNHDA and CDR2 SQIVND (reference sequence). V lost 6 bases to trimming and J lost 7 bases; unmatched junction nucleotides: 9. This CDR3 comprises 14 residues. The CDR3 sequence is CASSYGQVIQPQHF. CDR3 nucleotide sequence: TGTGCCAGTAGCTACGGACAGGTGATACAGCCCCAGCATTTT.

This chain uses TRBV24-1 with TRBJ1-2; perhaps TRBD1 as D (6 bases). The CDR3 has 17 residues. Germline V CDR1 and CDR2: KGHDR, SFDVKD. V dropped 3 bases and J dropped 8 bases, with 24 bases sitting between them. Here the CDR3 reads CATSDTNYETGLLGYTF. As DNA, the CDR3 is TGTGCCACCAGTGATACGAATTATGAGACAGGCCTCTTGGGCTACACCTTC.

The CDR3 sequence is CASSLGLGTSGDTQYF. The CDR3 DNA is TGCGCCAGCAGCTTGGGATTGGGGACTAGCGGAGATACGCAGTATTTT. This chain connects TRBV5-1 to TRBJ2-3; 11 positions match TRBD2. The J segment lost 5 bases and the V segment lost 0 bases, leaving 5 bases of the junction unmatched. The CDR3 is 16 amino acids. Germline V lookup: CDR1 SGHRS, CDR2 YFSETQ.

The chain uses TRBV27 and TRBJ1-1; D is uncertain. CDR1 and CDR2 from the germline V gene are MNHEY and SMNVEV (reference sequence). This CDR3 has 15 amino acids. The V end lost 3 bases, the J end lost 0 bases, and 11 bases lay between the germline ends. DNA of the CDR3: TGTGCCAGCAGTTTTTCCCCCGGTTTGAACACTGAAGCTTTCTTT. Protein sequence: CASSFSPGLNTEAFF.

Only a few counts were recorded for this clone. CDR3 residues: CASSVVGNGGGPTDTQYF. CDR3 sequence (DNA): TGTGCCAGCAGCGTAGTCGGGAATGGGGGAGGGCCCACAGATACGCAGTATTTT. This chain uses TRBV9 with TRBJ2-3; 7 bases are shared with TRBD2. The CDR3 totals 18 residues. Trimming removed 0 bases from V and 2 bases from J; junction bases left unmatched: 12. CDR1 is SGDLS and CDR2 is YYNGEE in the germline V gene.

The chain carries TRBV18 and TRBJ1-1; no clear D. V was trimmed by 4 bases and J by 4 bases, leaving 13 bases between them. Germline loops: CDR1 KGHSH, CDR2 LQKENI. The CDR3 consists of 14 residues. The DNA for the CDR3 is TGTGCCAGCTCACTGCGGTGGGTGGGCACTGAAGCTTTCTTT. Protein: CASSLRWVGTEAFF.

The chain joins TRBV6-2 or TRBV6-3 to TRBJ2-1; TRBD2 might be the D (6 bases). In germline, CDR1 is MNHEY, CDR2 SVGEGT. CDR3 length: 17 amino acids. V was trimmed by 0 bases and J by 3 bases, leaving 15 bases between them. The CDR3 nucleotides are TGTGCCAGCAGTTACTCGCCCTGGGAGGTAGGCTACAATGAGCAGTTCTTC. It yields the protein CASSYSPWEVGYNEQFF.

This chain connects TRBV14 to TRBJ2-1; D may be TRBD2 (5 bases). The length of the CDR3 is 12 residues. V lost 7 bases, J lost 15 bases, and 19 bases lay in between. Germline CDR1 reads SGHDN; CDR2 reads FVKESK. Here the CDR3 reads CASNRDVVLLFF. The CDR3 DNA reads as TGTGCCAGCAACCGGGATGTTGTCCTACTGTTCTTC.

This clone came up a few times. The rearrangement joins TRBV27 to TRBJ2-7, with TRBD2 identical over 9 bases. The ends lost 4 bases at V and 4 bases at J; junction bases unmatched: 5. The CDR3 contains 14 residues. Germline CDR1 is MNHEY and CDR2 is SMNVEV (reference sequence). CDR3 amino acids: CASSWTSAPYEQYF. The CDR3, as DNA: TGTGCCAGCAGTTGGACTAGCGCTCCGTACGAGCAGTACTTC.

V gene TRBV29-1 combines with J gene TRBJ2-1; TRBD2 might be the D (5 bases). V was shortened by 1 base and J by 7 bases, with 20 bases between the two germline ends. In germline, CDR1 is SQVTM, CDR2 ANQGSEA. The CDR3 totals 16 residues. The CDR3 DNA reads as TGCAGCGTTGAAGGTGGGCGGACGCGGGTGGGTAATGAGCAGTTCTTC. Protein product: CSVEGGRTRVGNEQFF.

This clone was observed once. The CDR3 DNA is TGTGCCAGCAGTGAGTGGCTGGACAGCGCACAGCCCCAGCATTTT. It specifies CASSEWLDSAQPQHF. The chain joins TRBV2 to TRBJ1-5, with a tentative D call TRBD1 (6 bases). The CDR3 consists of 15 residues. Germline assignment: CDR1 SNHLY and CDR2 FYNNEI. Trimming took off 3 bases at V and 7 bases at J, with 16 bases between the two ends.

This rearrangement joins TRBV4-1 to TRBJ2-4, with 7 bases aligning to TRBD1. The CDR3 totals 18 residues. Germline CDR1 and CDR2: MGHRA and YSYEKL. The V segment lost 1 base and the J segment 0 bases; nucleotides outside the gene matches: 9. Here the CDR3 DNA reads TGCGCCAGCAGCCAAGTGGAAGACAGGGATAGAGCCAAAAACATTCAGTACTTC. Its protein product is CASSQVEDRDRAKNIQYF.